Listed below are T cell receptor beta chains from one sample, sequenced in a study of T cell changes during pregnancy in multiple sclerosis. Produced via immunoSEQ multiplex PCR; TCRdb's table is partial and in-frame only. This table holds fewer than 140,000 clones, about 90% found once. Sample: peripheral blood, taken before pregnancy. These receptors were taken from a female donor with multiple sclerosis, enrolled in a pregnancy study. CDR3s include the opening cysteine and the closing phenylalanine or tryptophan. D genes are given only for firm matches.

v_gene: TRBV5-6
j_gene: TRBJ1-5
d_gene: NA
CDR3aa: CASSLGQPGNQPQHF
CDR3nt: TGTGCCAGCAGCTTGGGACAGCCAGGGAATCAGCCCCAGCATTTT

v_gene: TRBV29-1
j_gene: TRBJ1-1
d_gene: NA
CDR3aa: CSVNKERSEAFF
CDR3nt: TGCAGCGTTAACAAGGAACGGAGTGAAGCTTTCTTT

v_gene: TRBV7-8
j_gene: TRBJ2-5
d_gene: TRBD2
CDR3aa: CASSQVGSSGSLEKETQYF
CDR3nt: TGTGCCAGCAGCCAGGTCGGGTCTAGCGGGAGCCTGGAAAAAGAGACCCAGTACTTC

v_gene: TRBV6-1
j_gene: TRBJ2-7
d_gene: TRBD2
CDR3aa: CASSGRALGEQYF
CDR3nt: TGTGCCAGCAGCGGGAGGGCCCTAGGGGAGCAGTACTTC

v_gene: TRBV9
j_gene: TRBJ1-3
d_gene: NA
CDR3aa: CASSVGSSGNTIYF
CDR3nt: TGTGCCAGCAGCGTTGGGAGCTCTGGAAACACCATATATTTT

v_gene: TRBV11-2
j_gene: TRBJ1-1
d_gene: TRBD1
CDR3aa: CASSTRQGTNTEAFF
CDR3nt: TGTGCCAGCAGCACCCGACAGGGCACGAACACTGAAGCTTTCTTT

v_gene: TRBV5-6
j_gene: TRBJ2-7
d_gene: TRBD2
CDR3aa: CASSPFASGLAAYEQYF
CDR3nt: TGTGCCAGCAGCCCTTTCGCCTCCGGACTAGCAGCCTACGAGCAGTACTTC

v_gene: TRBV5-5
j_gene: TRBJ1-3
d_gene: TRBD1
CDR3aa: CASSFKTGDF
CDR3nt: TGTGCCAGCAGCTTTAAGACAGGGGATTTT

v_gene: TRBV6-5
j_gene: TRBJ1-5
d_gene: NA
CDR3aa: CASSLRFDSNQPQHF
CDR3nt: TGTGCCAGCAGCCTCAGGTTCGATAGCAATCAGCCCCAGCATTTT

v_gene: TRBV11-2
j_gene: TRBJ1-1
d_gene: NA
CDR3aa: CASSLLESTEAFF
CDR3nt: TGTGCCAGCAGCTTACTCGAGAGCACTGAAGCTTTCTTT

v_gene: TRBV27
j_gene: TRBJ1-2
d_gene: TRBD1
CDR3aa: CASSLSGQGSYGYTF
CDR3nt: TGTGCCAGCAGTTTATCGGGACAGGGGAGCTATGGCTACACCTTC

v_gene: TRBV5-1
j_gene: TRBJ1-1
d_gene: NA
CDR3aa: CASSWGLREMNTEAFF
CDR3nt: TGCGCCAGCAGCTGGGGGCTCAGAGAAATGAACACTGAAGCTTTCTTT

v_gene: TRBV2
j_gene: TRBJ2-2
d_gene: NA
CDR3aa: CASSDPTSSGITGELFF
CDR3nt: TGTGCCAGCAGTGACCCCACGAGTTCCGGGATCACCGGGGAGCTGTTTTTT

v_gene: TRBV11-3
j_gene: TRBJ2-7
d_gene: TRBD1
CDR3aa: CASSLSPGQPEQYF
CDR3nt: TGTGCCAGCAGCTTAAGCCCGGGACAGCCCGAGCAGTACTTC

v_gene: TRBV6-4
j_gene: TRBJ1-1
d_gene: NA
CDR3aa: CASSDSPNSEAFF
CDR3nt: TGTGCCAGCAGTGACTCCCCGAACTCTGAAGCTTTCTTT

v_gene: TRBV6-5
j_gene: TRBJ1-1
d_gene: TRBD1
CDR3aa: CASSYTTGGTEAFF
CDR3nt: TGTGCCAGCAGTTATACGACAGGGGGGACTGAAGCTTTCTTT

v_gene: TRBV19
j_gene: TRBJ1-1
d_gene: NA
CDR3aa: CASSIKPGNTEAFF
CDR3nt: TGTGCCAGTAGTATAAAGCCTGGGAACACTGAAGCTTTCTTT

v_gene: TRBV27
j_gene: TRBJ1-2
d_gene: TRBD1
CDR3aa: CASSLLPRTGGVNYGYTF
CDR3nt: TGTGCCAGCAGTTTATTACCTAGGACAGGGGGTGTTAACTATGGCTACACCTTC

v_gene: TRBV19
j_gene: TRBJ1-1
d_gene: NA
CDR3aa: CASSIDLGRYEAFF
CDR3nt: TGTGCCAGTAGTATAGATCTGGGCCGTTATGAAGCTTTCTTT

v_gene: TRBV30
j_gene: TRBJ1-4
d_gene: TRBD1
CDR3aa: CAWTWTGPFSTNEKLFF
CDR3nt: TGTGCCTGGACCTGGACAGGTCCTTTCTCAACTAATGAAAAACTGTTTTTT

v_gene: TRBV18
j_gene: TRBJ2-7
d_gene: NA
CDR3aa: CASSPGPTYEQYF
CDR3nt: TGTGCCAGCTCACCGGGCCCCACCTACGAGCAGTACTTC

v_gene: TRBV7-3
j_gene: TRBJ2-3
d_gene: NA
CDR3aa: CASSEQGTPTDTQYF
CDR3nt: TGTGCCAGCAGCGAGCAAGGGACTCCAACAGATACGCAGTATTTT

v_gene: TRBV7-3
j_gene: TRBJ2-3
d_gene: NA
CDR3aa: CASSLRASTDTQYF
CDR3nt: TGTGCCAGCAGCTTAAGGGCGAGCACAGATACGCAGTATTTT

v_gene: TRBV28
j_gene: TRBJ1-2
d_gene: NA
CDR3aa: CASSPSHLNYGYTF
CDR3nt: TGTGCCAGCAGTCCCTCACATCTTAACTATGGCTACACCTTC

v_gene: TRBV11-2
j_gene: TRBJ2-5
d_gene: TRBD2
CDR3aa: CASSPGAGGQETQYF
CDR3nt: TGTGCCAGCAGCCCGGGAGCGGGGGGCCAAGAGACCCAGTACTTC

v_gene: TRBV4-2
j_gene: TRBJ2-3
d_gene: TRBD2
CDR3aa: CASSQGLAGGEDTQYF
CDR3nt: TGTGCCAGCAGCCAGGGACTAGCGGGAGGTGAAGATACGCAGTATTTT

v_gene: TRBV6-5
j_gene: TRBJ2-7
d_gene: TRBD2
CDR3aa: CASSYGLAYEQYF
CDR3nt: TGTGCCAGCAGTTACGGACTAGCCTACGAGCAGTACTTC

v_gene: TRBV5-5
j_gene: TRBJ2-1
d_gene: NA
CDR3aa: CASSLIGGNNEQFF
CDR3nt: TGTGCCAGCAGCTTGATAGGAGGGAACAATGAGCAGTTCTTC

v_gene: TRBV9
j_gene: TRBJ1-1
d_gene: NA
CDR3aa: CASSVGGKTEAFF
CDR3nt: TGTGCCAGCAGCGTTGGAGGTAAAACTGAAGCTTTCTTT

v_gene: TRBV23-1
j_gene: TRBJ2-1
d_gene: TRBD1
CDR3aa: CASTTMGQISEQFF
CDR3nt: TGCGCCAGCACAACCATGGGACAGATTTCTGAGCAGTTCTTC